What follows are 17 T cell receptor beta chains derived from one specimen sequenced in a study of regulatory T cells. These receptors have no identified antigens. The study's findings and limits: In CD3G-deficient patients, conventional CD4+ T cells were enriched for hydrophobic CDR3 residues at positions 6 and 7.

Amplification used 52 TRBV primers and 13 TRBJ primers. Profiling relied on immunoSEQ multiplex PCR, and the TCRdb table lists in-frame clones only, not all of them. In the table there are tens of thousands of clones, about 88% of which are singletons. Sequencing was done on a sample of conventional CD4+ T cells sorted from blood. These receptor sequences come from a child younger than 18 with CD3G deficiency.

Note on this clone: This CDR3 is also generated by other DNA sequences in the sample. This sequence joins TRBV6-1 and TRBJ1-2; possible D gene TRBD1, 5 bases. The CDR3 spans 13 residues. Per germline, CDR1 MNHNS and CDR2 SASEGT. V was clipped by 1 base and J by 3 bases, with 6 bases between them. The chain's CDR3 is CASSEGQHYGYTF. Written as DNA, the CDR3 is TGTGCCAGCAGTGAAGGACAGCACTATGGCTACACCTTC.

The genes are TRBV5-1 and TRBJ1-2; D possibly corresponds to TRBD1 (6 bases). Germline CDR1 SGHRS, CDR2 YFSETQ. This CDR3 comprises 14 residues. V was trimmed by 2 bases and J by 3 bases, leaving 11 bases between them. The CDR3 DNA sequence: TGCGCCAGCAGCTTTGGGGGCGCGGACTATGGCTACACCTTC. Translation gives CASSFGGADYGYTF. The entire variable domain, with the rest obtained from reference TRBV5-1 and TRBJ1-2, is as follows: KAGVTQTPRYLIKTRGQQVTLSCSPISGHRSVSWYQQTPGQGLQFLFEYFSETQRNKGNFPGRFSGRQFSNSRSEMNVSTLELGDSALYLCASSFGGADYGYTFGSGTRLTVV.

This clone showed up just once. The J gene is TRBJ2-7, the V gene TRBV28; D is perhaps TRBD1 (6 bases). The germline V gene has CDR1 MDHEN and CDR2 SYDVKM. The V end was cut by 5 bases, the J end by 10 bases, with 15 bases between. This CDR3 has 12 amino acids. The CDR3 nucleotides read TGTGCCAGCAGTACAGGGTACACCCCTCAGTACTTC. Its translation is CASSTGYTPQYF.

This chain joins TRBV19 and TRBJ2-6, with D maybe TRBD2 (5 bases). CDR1 and CDR2 (germline): LNHDA, SQIVND (reference sequence). This CDR3 is built from 14 residues. Trimming removed 3 bases at V and 2 bases at J, with 5 bases between. In DNA form, the CDR3 reads TGTGCCAGTAGTATCGGGACTGGGGCCAACGTCCTGACTTTC. As protein: CASSIGTGANVLTF.

The genes are TRBV7-9 and TRBJ2-1; perhaps TRBD2 as D (6 bases). The CDR3 runs to 15 residues. Germline V CDR1 and CDR2: SEHNR, FQNEAQ (reference sequence). V was shortened by 1 base and J by 2 bases, with 9 bases between the two germline ends. The CDR3 reads CASSLEEGAYNEQFF. The CDR3 region has the DNA TGTGCCAGCAGCTTAGAGGAGGGAGCCTACAATGAGCAGTTCTTC. Full variable domain (rest looked up from reference TRBV7-9 and TRBJ2-1): DTGVSQNPRHKITKRGQNVTFRCDPISEHNRLYWYRQTLGQGPEFLTYFQNEAQLEKSRLLSDRFSAERPKGSFSTLEIQRTEQGDSAMYLCASSLEEGAYNEQFFGPGTRLTVL.

The rearrangement joins TRBV6-1 to TRBJ2-7; 10 bases map to TRBD2. In germline, CDR1 is MNHNS, CDR2 SASEGT. CDR3 length equals 14 residues. V lost 6 bases, J lost 4 bases, and 6 bases stayed unmatched. DNA of the CDR3: TGTGCCAGCAGCAAAGGACTAGCGGAGTACGAGCAGTACTTC. Its translation: CASSKGLAEYEQYF.

This rearrangement joins TRBV28 to TRBJ2-7; 9 nucleotides align to TRBD1. V shed 5 bases and J 3 bases; nucleotides not matched to a gene: 2. The CDR3 consists of 13 residues. CDR1 is MDHEN and CDR2 is SYDVKM in the germline V gene. CDR3 DNA sequence: TGTGCCAGCAGTCGACAGGGGGTCTACGAGCAGTACTTC. Amino acid sequence: CASSRQGVYEQYF.

J is TRBJ2-1 and V is TRBV7-9, with TRBD2 identical over 7 bases. Germline V gives CDR1 SEHNR, CDR2 FQNEAQ (reference sequence). The trim removed 5 bases at V and 7 bases at J, leaving 11 bases unmatched. CDR3 size: 15 residues. The CDR3: CASSAYGGRVNEQFF. The DNA for the CDR3 is TGTGCCAGCAGCGCTTACGGAGGGAGGGTTAATGAGCAGTTCTTC.

The chain has TRBV1 and TRBJ2-1; no check of the table's D call, TRBD2, against the DNA was made. TRBV1 is a recognized pseudogene. The CDR3 is 19 residues long. Here the CDR3 reads CTSSPRWLPGTSGRDEQFF. The CDR3 region has the DNA TGCACCAGCAGCCCCCGGTGGCTCCCCGGGACTAGCGGGAGAGATGAGCAGTTCTTC.

This chain connects TRBV6-6 to TRBJ1-2; the D is unclear. V was cut by 4 bases and J by 4 bases, with 7 bases left in between. The CDR3 sequence is 12 residues long. Germline V gene sequence: CDR1 MNHNY, CDR2 SVGAGI (reference sequence). CDR3 loop: CASSSGLYGYTF. CDR3 sequence (DNA): TGTGCCAGCAGTTCCGGTCTCTATGGCTACACCTTC.

The chain recombines TRBV5-1 with TRBJ2-1, with no clear D. The germline CDR1 and CDR2 sequences are SGHRS and YFSETQ. This CDR3 comprises 14 residues. V lost 0 bases to trimming and J lost 7 bases, with 11 bases between them. Here the CDR3 DNA reads TGCGCCAGCAGCTTGGGCCAGGTGGGGAATGAGCAGTTCTTC. Amino acid sequence: CASSLGQVGNEQFF.

The chain links TRBV6-1 to TRBJ1-1; D is perhaps TRBD1 (6 bases). The germline gives CDR1 MNHNS, CDR2 SASEGT. There are 13 residues in the CDR3. V was cut by 4 bases and J by 4 bases, with 10 bases left in between. CDR3 in DNA: TGTGCCAGCAGTGCCGCAGGGGCCACTGAAGCTTTCTTT. Protein product: CASSAAGATEAFF.

CDR3 nucleotide sequence: TGTGCCAGCAGCCGGGGACTAGCGGGAGGCACAGATACGCAGTATTTT. This encodes CASSRGLAGGTDTQYF. The chain uses TRBV11-2 and TRBJ2-3; TRBD2 aligns across 14 bases. The CDR3 covers 16 residues. The germline CDR1 and CDR2 sequences are SGHAT and FQNNGV. The junction had 2 bases not matched to a gene; V was cut back by 5 bases and J by 1 base.

V is TRBV7-9 and J is TRBJ2-1; TRBD2 agrees at 7 bases. CDR1 and CDR2 (germline): SEHNR, FQNEAQ (reference sequence). This CDR3 comprises 17 residues. V shed 0 bases and J 0 bases; nucleotides not matched to a gene: 5. Written as DNA, the CDR3 is TGTGCCAGCAGCTTAGCGACTAGCAAGGGCTCCTACAATGAGCAGTTCTTC. Translating gives CASSLATSKGSYNEQFF.

The rearrangement joins TRBV7-9 to TRBJ2-1; D could derive from TRBD1 or TRBD2 (5 bases each). With 8 bases removed from V and 0 bases from J, the gap between germline ends came to 8 bases. CDR1 is SEHNR and CDR2 is FQNEAQ in the germline V gene (reference sequence). CDR3 length equals 13 residues. Here the CDR3 reads CASGGFSYNEQFF. CDR3 in DNA: TGTGCCAGCGGGGGATTCTCCTACAATGAGCAGTTCTTC. The whole variable domain, remainder taken from reference TRBV7-9 and TRBJ2-1, is DTGVSQNPRHKITKRGQNVTFRCDPISEHNRLYWYRQTLGQGPEFLTYFQNEAQLEKSRLLSDRFSAERPKGSFSTLEIQRTEQGDSAMYLCASGGFSYNEQFFGPGTRLTVL.

The J gene is TRBJ1-4, the V gene TRBV28, with D perhaps TRBD1 (5 bases). This CDR3 is built from 14 residues. The germline V gene encodes CDR1 MDHEN and CDR2 SYDVKM. Trimming pared 4 bases from V and 7 bases from J, leaving 13 bases between. CDR3 in amino acids: CASSSSRAGEKLFF. The CDR3 DNA is TGTGCCAGCAGTTCGAGCAGGGCAGGTGAAAAACTGTTTTTT.

CDR3 amino acids: CASRLAGATDTQYF. The DNA for the CDR3 is TGTGCCAGTCGACTAGCGGGAGCTACAGATACGCAGTATTTT. The V and J genes are TRBV6-1 and TRBJ2-3; TRBD2 aligns across 12 bases. CDR1 is MNHNS and CDR2 is SASEGT in the germline V gene. CDR3 length: 14 residues. With 9 bases clipped from V and 3 bases from J, the junction kept 4 bases outside the gene matches.